The 20 T cell receptor beta chains in this list originate from one sample, sequenced in a study of blood T cell repertoires in COVID-19. The table came from immunoSEQ multiplex PCR; TCRdb's copy has only in-frame clones and leaves some out. Here the sample spans tens of thousands of clones, about 89% being singletons. Input material: peripheral blood. These receptors all stem from a man in his sixties with COVID-19, enrolled during active disease.

CDR3 region: CAWSQGDTEAFF. CDR3 sequence (DNA): TGTGCCTGGTCTCAGGGGGACACTGAAGCTTTCTTT. The chain combines TRBV30 with TRBJ1-1, with 7 bases matching TRBD1. The CDR3 contains 12 residues. Trimming took 5 bases from V and 3 from J; bases not matched to a gene: 3. Looked up from germline, CDR1 is GTSNPN and CDR2 is SVGIG (reference sequence). The full variable domain, its missing parts supplied by reference TRBV30 and TRBJ1-1, is SQTIHQWPATLVQPVGSPLSLECTVEGTSNPNLYWYRQAAGRGLQLLFYSVGIGQISSEVPQNLSASRPQDRQFILSSKKLLLSDSGFYLCAWSQGDTEAFFGQGTRLTVV.

The chain recombines TRBV30 with TRBJ2-5; 9 bases match TRBD1. The CDR3 loop spans 15 amino acids. Losses at the gene ends were 4 bases for V and 5 bases for J; bases not matched to a gene: 11. CDR1 GTSNPN and CDR2 SVGIG come from the germline V gene (reference sequence). This CDR3 is CAWTPYRGLGETQYF. The CDR3 nucleotides are TGTGCCTGGACCCCCTACAGGGGGCTGGGGGAGACCCAGTACTTC.

The chain couples TRBV19 to TRBJ2-1; D remains unclear. The V end was cut by 6 bases, the J end by 5 bases, with 8 bases between. The CDR3 totals 12 residues. Germline lookup yields CDR1 LNHDA and CDR2 SQIVND (reference sequence). The CDR3 bases are TGTGCCAGTAGCCTAAGCCACAATGAGCAGTTCTTC. This encodes CASSLSHNEQFF.

V and J are TRBV18 and TRBJ2-1, with D unclear. From germline, CDR1 is KGHSH and CDR2 LQKENI. The CDR3 runs 15 residues. V dropped 1 base and J dropped 0 bases, with 7 bases sitting between them. The CDR3 is CASSPLESSYNEQFF. The CDR3, as DNA: TGTGCCAGCTCACCACTGGAGAGCTCCTACAATGAGCAGTTCTTC. The variable domain in full, with the rest retrieved from reference TRBV18 and TRBJ2-1, is NAGVMQNPRHLVRRRGQEARLRCSPMKGHSHVYWYRQLPEEGLKFMVYLQKENIIDESGMPKERFSAEFPKEGPSILRIQQVVRGDSAAYFCASSPLESSYNEQFFGPGTRLTVL.

The chain joins TRBV19 to TRBJ1-1; perhaps TRBD1 as D (6 bases). Germline V lookup: CDR1 LNHDA, CDR2 SQIVND (reference sequence). The CDR3 contains 12 residues. V was trimmed by 0 bases and J by 11 bases, leaving 10 bases between them. The CDR3 nucleotides read TGTGCCAGTAGTATAGAAGGGGGTTTTGCTTTCTTT. It specifies CASSIEGGFAFF. Using reference TRBV19 and TRBJ1-1 for the parts outside the CDR3, the full variable domain is DGGITQSPKYLFRKEGQNVTLSCEQNLNHDAMYWYRQDPGQGLRLIYYSQIVNDFQKGDIAEGYSVSREKKESFPLTVTSAQKNPTAFYLCASSIEGGFAFFGQGTRLTVV.

CDR3 sequence reads: CASSDMGHTNTGELFF. The CDR3 region has the DNA TGTGCCAGCAGTGATATGGGACATACGAACACCGGGGAGCTGTTTTTT. The chain links TRBV2 to TRBJ2-2, with D possibly matching TRBD1 (6 bases). V was clipped by 3 bases and J by 0 bases, with 11 bases between them. Germline CDR1 reads SNHLY; CDR2 reads FYNNEI. The CDR3 extends over 16 amino acids.

The chain combines TRBV3-1 (or the pseudogene TRBV3-2) with TRBJ2-2; the match to TRBD2 covers 12 bases. Germline-derived CDR1 and CDR2 are LGHDT and YNNKEL (reference sequence). V shed 4 bases and J 4 bases; nucleotides not matched to a gene: 1. The CDR3 totals 15 residues. The CDR3 here is CASSPTSGSTGELFF. The CDR3, as DNA: TGTGCCAGCAGCCCGACTAGCGGGAGCACCGGGGAGCTGTTTTTT.

This chain links TRBV30 with TRBJ1-4; 9 nucleotides match TRBD1. The V gene's germline CDR1 is GTSNPN and CDR2 SVGIG (reference sequence). This CDR3 region has 13 residues. V dropped 3 bases and J dropped 8; count of bases not matched to a gene: 4. CDR3 DNA: TGTGCCTGGAGGGACAGGGGTGTGGAAAAACTGTTTTTT. It codes for CAWRDRGVEKLFF.

This clone was seen just once. The chain couples TRBV5-1 to TRBJ1-2; weak D call: TRBD1 (6 bases). CDR1 and CDR2 from the germline V gene are SGHRS and YFSETQ. The CDR3 covers 11 residues. Trimming removed 9 bases from V and 6 bases from J, with 12 bases in between. The DNA for the CDR3 is TGCGCCACGGGAGGGGGGCATGGCTACACCTTC. It yields the protein CATGGGHGYTF.

The gene calls are TRBV4-1 and TRBJ1-5; the D gene is possibly TRBD1 (6 bases). The V end lost 3 bases, the J end lost 5 bases, and 14 bases lay between the germline ends. The CDR3 sequence is 15 residues long. The V gene's germline CDR1 is MGHRA and CDR2 YSYEKL. The CDR3, as DNA: TGCGCCAGCAGCCAGAGGACAGCGGACGATCAGCCCCAGCATTTT. Amino acid sequence: CASSQRTADDQPQHF.

This clone was detected only a few times. J is TRBJ2-1 and V is TRBV12-5; D unclear. Trimming shortened V by 1 base and J by 9 bases, and 4 bases separated the two germline ends. CDR1 is LGHNT, CDR2 FRNRAP, per germline. The CDR3 totals 11 residues. DNA for the CDR3: TGTGCTAGTGGTTTGGCGGTTGAGCAGTTCTTC. Translated: CASGLAVEQFF.

The genes are TRBV3-1 (or the pseudogene TRBV3-2) and TRBJ2-1, with 12 bases identical to TRBD2. CDR3 size: 15 residues. The V gene's germline CDR1 is LGHDT and CDR2 YNNKEL (reference sequence). J was trimmed by 9 bases and V by 4 bases; bases with no gene match: 7. The CDR3 DNA sequence: TGTGCCAGCAGCCCCGGGACTAGCGGGTTGGGTGAGCAGTTCTTC. It translates to CASSPGTSGLGEQFF.

V is TRBV19 and J is TRBJ1-4, with D unresolved. This CDR3 spans 15 amino acids. V was trimmed by 0 bases and J by 7 bases, leaving 12 bases between them. From germline, CDR1 is LNHDA and CDR2 SQIVND (reference sequence). The CDR3 coding sequence is TGTGCCAGTAGTATAGAGGGGATAGGAGGTGAAAAACTGTTTTTT. It is translated as CASSIEGIGGEKLFF.

The chain uses TRBV20-1 and TRBJ2-2; 7 bases match TRBD1. Germline loops: CDR1 DFQATT, CDR2 SNEGSKA (reference sequence). J was trimmed by 0 bases and V by 3 bases; bases with no gene match: 4. The CDR3 contains 15 residues. As DNA, the CDR3 is TGCAGTGCTAGTACAGGGGCTACGAACACCGGGGAGCTGTTTTTT. Translating it yields CSASTGATNTGELFF.

The chain is built from TRBV7-3 and TRBJ2-1; 8 positions match TRBD2. Germline CDR1 reads SGHTA; CDR2 reads FQGTGA. The CDR3 contains 15 residues. Trimming took 1 base from V and 3 from J; bases not matched to a gene: 2. As DNA, the CDR3 is TGTGCCAGCAGCTTAAATAGCGGGGACTACAATGAGCAGTTCTTC. Amino acid sequence: CASSLNSGDYNEQFF.

The V and J genes are TRBV6-5 and TRBJ1-5; 11 bases are a match to TRBD1. The CDR3 sequence is 14 residues long. J was trimmed by 6 bases and V by 6 bases; bases with no gene match: 4. Germline lookup yields CDR1 MNHEY and CDR2 SVGAGI. CDR3 residues: CASSRTGGGQPQHF. In DNA form, the CDR3 reads TGTGCCAGCAGCCGGACAGGGGGCGGTCAGCCCCAGCATTTT.

The chain joins TRBV11-3 to TRBJ1-1, with D maybe TRBD1 (6 bases). The V end lost 0 bases, the J end lost 5 bases, and 10 bases lay between the germline ends. CDR1 and CDR2 (germline): SGHNT, YENEEA. The CDR3 is made up of 14 amino acids. This CDR3 reads CASSLDLRGTEAFF. In DNA form, the CDR3 reads TGTGCCAGCAGCTTAGATCTCAGGGGTACTGAAGCTTTCTTT.

CDR3 DNA: TGTGCCAGCAGCGCTTCTTATAGCGGGAGTTATACCGGGGAGCTGTTTTTT. This sequence encodes CASSASYSGSYTGELFF. The chain uses TRBV11-3 and TRBJ2-2; TRBD2 matches at 9 bases. Germline V gene sequence: CDR1 SGHNT, CDR2 YENEEA. V was clipped by 5 bases and J by 5 bases; unmatched bases: 12. This CDR3 region has 17 residues. The entire variable domain, with the rest obtained from reference TRBV11-3 and TRBJ2-2, is as follows: EAGVVQSPRYKIIEKKQPVAFWCNPISGHNTLYWYLQNLGQGPELLIRYENEEAVDDSQLPKDRFSAERLKGVDSTLKIQPAELGDSAVYLCASSASYSGSYTGELFFGEGSRLTVL.

This chain joins TRBV19 and TRBJ2-6; TRBD2 matches 8 bases. CDR1 is LNHDA, CDR2 SQIVND, per germline (reference sequence). After removal of 2 bases from V and 4 bases from J, the junction contained 1 base not matched to a gene. This CDR3 spans 15 amino acids. CDR3 amino acids: CASSIRGGGANVLTF. The CDR3 DNA reads TGTGCCAGTAGTATACGGGGGGGAGGGGCCAACGTCCTGACTTTC.

This clone was counted between two and nine times. The same CDR3 can be traced to other DNA sequences in this sample. This chain joins TRBV11-2 and TRBJ2-7, with a tentative D call TRBD2 (5 bases). This CDR3 is 14 amino acids long. Trimming took 1 base from V and 3 from J, leaving 10 bases between them. Germline V CDR1 and CDR2: SGHAT, FQNNGV. This CDR3 reads CASSLGRGGYEQYF. As DNA, the CDR3 is TGTGCCAGCAGCTTAGGGAGAGGAGGCTACGAGCAGTACTTC.